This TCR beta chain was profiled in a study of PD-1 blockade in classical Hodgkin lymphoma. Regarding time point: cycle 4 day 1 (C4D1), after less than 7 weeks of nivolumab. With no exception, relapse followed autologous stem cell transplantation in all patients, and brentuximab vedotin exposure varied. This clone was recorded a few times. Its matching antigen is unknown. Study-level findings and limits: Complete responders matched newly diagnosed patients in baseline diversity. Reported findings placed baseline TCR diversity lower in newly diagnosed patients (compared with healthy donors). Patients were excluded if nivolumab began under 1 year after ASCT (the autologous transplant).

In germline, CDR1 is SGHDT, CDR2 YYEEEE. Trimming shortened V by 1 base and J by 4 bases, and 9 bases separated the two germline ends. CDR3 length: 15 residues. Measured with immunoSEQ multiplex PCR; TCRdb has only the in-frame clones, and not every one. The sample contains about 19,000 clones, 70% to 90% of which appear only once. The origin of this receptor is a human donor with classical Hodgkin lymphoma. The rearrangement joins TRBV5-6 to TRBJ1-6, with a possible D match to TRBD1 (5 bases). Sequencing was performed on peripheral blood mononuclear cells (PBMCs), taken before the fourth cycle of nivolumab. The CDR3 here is CASSLRQTYNSPLHF. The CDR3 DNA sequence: TGTGCCAGCAGCTTGCGACAGACATATAATTCACCCCTCCACTTT.